This T cell receptor beta chain was documented in a study of blood T cell repertoires in COVID-19. Study-level information: Some COVID-19 samples were acute and others convalescent; all came from the United States, Italy and Spain. Nucleic acid was either cDNA or gDNA, and it came from T cells, B-cell-depleted T cells, or PBMCs.

Germline assignment: CDR1 SQVTM and CDR2 ANQGSEA. The V gene end was trimmed by 5 bases and the J gene end by 2 bases; junction bases not matched to a gene: 3. The CDR3 is made up of 14 amino acids. In the source study's methods: Amplification with reference gene primers provided the estimates of nucleated cell counts. Data came from immunoSEQ multiplex PCR; TCRdb stores just in-frame clones and leaves some out. Clone size and the V and J calls come from that table; the DNA yielded D and trimming. Here the sample spans about 160,000 clones, 85% being singletons. The sample comprised peripheral blood. V gene TRBV29-1 combines with J gene TRBJ2-1; 10 nucleotides line up with TRBD2. The TCR sequence derives from a human donor with acute or convalescent COVID-19. The donor label of this sample is uncertain. CDR3 residues: CSVSLAGAYNEQFF. The DNA of the CDR3 is TGCAGCGTTTCCCTAGCGGGGGCCTACAATGAGCAGTTCTTC.